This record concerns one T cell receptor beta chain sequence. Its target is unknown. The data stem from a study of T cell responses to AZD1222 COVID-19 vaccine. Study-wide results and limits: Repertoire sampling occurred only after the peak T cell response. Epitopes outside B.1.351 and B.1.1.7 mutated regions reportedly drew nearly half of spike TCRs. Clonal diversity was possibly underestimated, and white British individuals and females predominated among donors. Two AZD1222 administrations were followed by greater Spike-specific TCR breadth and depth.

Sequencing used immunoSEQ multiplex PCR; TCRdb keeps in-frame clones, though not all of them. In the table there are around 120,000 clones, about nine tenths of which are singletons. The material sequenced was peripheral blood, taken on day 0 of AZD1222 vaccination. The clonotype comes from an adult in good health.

CDR3 sequence (DNA): TGCGCCAGCAGTGAGGTGGGGAGCAATCAGCCCCAGCATTTT. This translates into CASSEVGSNQPQHF. V and J are TRBV10-2 and TRBJ1-5, with D hard to call. The CDR3 spans 14 residues. Per the germline V gene, CDR1 is WSHSY and CDR2 is SAAADI. Trimming stripped 2 bases from V and 1 base from J, with 6 bases between.